The 17 T cell receptor beta chains given below trace back to one sample, sequenced in a study of blood T cell repertoires in COVID-19. Clones were sequenced by immunoSEQ multiplex PCR, and TCRdb holds only the in-frame ones, with some missing. Here the sample spans about 76,000 clones, 90% being singletons. What was sequenced was peripheral blood. The receptor set was obtained from a man aged 45-65 years with acute or convalescent COVID-19.

This clone appeared a single time. The rearrangement links TRBV9 to TRBJ1-4; D is perhaps TRBD1 (5 bases). The germline CDR1 and CDR2 sequences are SGDLS and YYNGEE. The ends were cut back, 1 base at V and 4 bases at J, with 8 bases in the middle. This CDR3 comprises 14 residues. CDR3 DNA: TGTGCCAGCAGCGTACAGGGAGGTAATGAAAAACTGTTTTTT. Its translation is CASSVQGGNEKLFF.

V usage is TRBV19 and J usage is TRBJ1-6; possible D gene TRBD1, 6 bases. Trimming pared 6 bases from V and 7 bases from J, leaving 16 bases between. The germline gives CDR1 LNHDA, CDR2 SQIVND (reference sequence). The CDR3 totals 15 residues. The CDR3 spells CASSRSGVGNSPLHF. CDR3 coding DNA: TGTGCCAGTAGCAGATCAGGGGTGGGGAATTCACCCCTCCACTTT.

V gene TRBV28 combines with J gene TRBJ1-2; possibly TRBD1 for D (5 bases). This CDR3 contains 12 residues. The germline V gene encodes CDR1 MDHEN and CDR2 SYDVKM. V shed 6 bases and J shed 5 bases, with 10 bases lying between them. This chain's CDR3 is CASRSPGYGYTF. The CDR3, as DNA: TGTGCCAGCAGATCCCCAGGGTATGGCTACACCTTC.

This rearrangement joins TRBV28 to TRBJ2-5; 10 bases are a match to TRBD2. Trimming cost V 3 bases and J 6 bases; bases outside gene matches: 7. From germline, CDR1 is MDHEN and CDR2 SYDVKM. The CDR3 covers 15 residues. This CDR3 reads CASSLSSGSPKTQYF. CDR3 nucleotides: TGTGCCAGCAGTTTGTCTAGCGGGAGTCCAAAGACCCAGTACTTC.

This clone showed up just a few times. The chain joins TRBV10-3 to TRBJ1-5; 11 bases are shared with TRBD1. The CDR3 length is 15 residues. Germline lookup yields CDR1 ENHRY and CDR2 SYGVKD. Losses at the gene ends were 6 bases for V and 2 bases for J; bases not matched to a gene: 3. CDR3 sequence (DNA): TGTGCCATCAGCGCGGGACAGGGGGGCAATCAGCCCCAGCATTTT. Translated, it gives CAISAGQGGNQPQHF.

The V gene is TRBV2, the J gene TRBJ1-5, with D tentatively TRBD1 (5 bases). The CDR3 sequence is 14 residues long. Trimming pared 6 bases from V and 2 bases from J, leaving 11 bases between. In germline, CDR1 is SNHLY, CDR2 FYNNEI. CDR3 bases: TGTGCCAGCAGGGCGGGAGGGGGCAATCAGCCCCAGCATTTT. It is translated as CASRAGGGNQPQHF.

The rearrangement uses TRBV18 and TRBJ1-5; 7 nucleotides line up with TRBD1. J was trimmed by 3 bases and V by 7 bases; bases with no gene match: 15. This CDR3 comprises 17 residues. Per the germline V gene, CDR1 is KGHSH and CDR2 is LQKENI. The chain's CDR3 is CASYTGDRAGNNQPQHF. The DNA for the CDR3 is TGTGCCAGCTACACCGGAGACAGGGCTGGAAACAATCAGCCCCAGCATTTT.

The genes are TRBV6-5 and TRBJ2-3, with 8 nucleotides matching TRBD2. After removal of 0 bases from V and 7 bases from J, the junction contained 6 bases not matched to a gene. Germline V gene lookup returns CDR1 MNHEY and CDR2 SVGAGI. The CDR3 contains 15 residues. Here the CDR3 reads CASSYSRGGQNTQYF. CDR3 bases: TGTGCCAGCAGTTACTCTCGCGGGGGGCAAAATACGCAGTATTTT.

The chain recombines TRBV18 with TRBJ2-1, with 8 bases fitting TRBD2. The CDR3 covers 15 residues. The V and J ends lost 6 bases and 5 bases, in that order; junction bases with no gene match: 9. Per the germline V gene, CDR1 is KGHSH and CDR2 is LQKENI. Written as DNA, the CDR3 is TGTGCCAGCTCCCGTACTGGCGGGGGGAACAATGAGCAGTTCTTC. The encoded protein is CASSRTGGGNNEQFF. Filled out from reference TRBV18 and TRBJ2-1, the complete variable domain reads NAGVMQNPRHLVRRRGQEARLRCSPMKGHSHVYWYRQLPEEGLKFMVYLQKENIIDESGMPKERFSAEFPKEGPSILRIQQVVRGDSAAYFCASSRTGGGNNEQFFGPGTRLTVL.

This clone was seen a handful of times. The chain is built from TRBV5-4 and TRBJ2-1, with D unclear. CDR1 is SGHNT and CDR2 is YYREEE in the germline V gene (reference sequence). This CDR3 has 15 amino acids. Trimming took 0 bases from V and 4 from J, leaving 11 bases between them. The CDR3: CASSLDRSPYNEQFF. CDR3 in DNA: TGTGCCAGCAGCTTGGATAGGAGCCCGTACAATGAGCAGTTCTTC.

This clone was detected only a few times. The chain carries TRBV27 and TRBJ2-7, with a weak D call TRBD2 (5 bases). Trimming removed 6 bases at V and 6 bases at J, with 24 bases between. The CDR3 runs to 16 residues. Germline assignment: CDR1 MNHEY and CDR2 SMNVEV (reference sequence). Here the CDR3 reads CASRRTVVEVGVEQYF. CDR3 DNA: TGTGCCAGCAGACGAACCGTGGTGGAGGTTGGGGTCGAGCAGTACTTC.

This sequence joins TRBV5-1 and TRBJ2-3; 11 bases are a match to TRBD2. Germline CDR1 reads SGHRS; CDR2 reads YFSETQ. V was pared by 0 bases and J by 0 bases, with 3 bases of the junction left unmatched. The CDR3 extends over 17 amino acids. The CDR3 bases are TGCGCCAGCAGCTTGGGAGCTAGCGGGGGGAGCACAGATACGCAGTATTTT. This sequence encodes CASSLGASGGSTDTQYF.

The V gene is TRBV6-6, the J gene TRBJ2-1; 9 positions agree with TRBD1. Trimming took 5 bases from V and 9 from J; bases not matched to a gene: 5. This CDR3 has 13 residues. The V gene's germline CDR1 is MNHNY and CDR2 SVGAGI (reference sequence). The CDR3 is CASSQTGGSEQFF. CDR3 DNA sequence: TGTGCCAGCAGTCAAACAGGGGGCAGTGAGCAGTTCTTC.

The chain is built from TRBV4-3 and TRBJ2-5; 10 positions agree with TRBD1. V shed 3 bases, J shed 5 bases, and the junction held 6 bases outside the gene matches. This CDR3 spans 15 amino acids. From germline, CDR1 is LGHNA and CDR2 YSLEER. The CDR3 here is CASSQGTGVPETQYF. For the CDR3, the DNA is TGCGCCAGCAGCCAGGGGACAGGGGTCCCGGAGACCCAGTACTTC.

This clone was counted only a few times. The rearrangement joins TRBV28 to TRBJ2-1, with 11 bases fitting TRBD2. The germline V gene has CDR1 MDHEN and CDR2 SYDVKM. The V gene end was trimmed by 6 bases and the J gene end by 7 bases; junction bases not matched to a gene: 14. This CDR3 contains 17 residues. The CDR3 nucleotides are TGTGCCAGCAGCCGTCCATTACAACTAGCGGGAGAAAATGAGCAGTTCTTC. Translation: CASSRPLQLAGENEQFF.

J is TRBJ2-3 and V is TRBV6-6, with TRBD2 matching 13 bases. The CDR3 sequence is 16 residues long. Trimming removed 6 bases from V and 4 bases from J; junction bases left unmatched: 7. Per germline, CDR1 MNHNY and CDR2 SVGAGI (reference sequence). The DNA of the CDR3 is TGTGCCAGCAGAAGCACTAGCGGGGGGGCCCCAGATACGCAGTATTTT. It translates to CASRSTSGGAPDTQYF.

The chain employs TRBV4-3 and TRBJ1-3, with 8 bases identical to TRBD1. The CDR3 contains 16 residues. V lost 5 bases to trimming and J lost 0 bases; unmatched junction nucleotides: 6. Germline lookup yields CDR1 LGHNA and CDR2 YSLEER. This CDR3 reads CASSSGQGHSGNTIYF. In nucleotides, the CDR3 is TGCGCCAGCAGCTCCGGACAGGGACACTCTGGAAACACCATATATTTT.